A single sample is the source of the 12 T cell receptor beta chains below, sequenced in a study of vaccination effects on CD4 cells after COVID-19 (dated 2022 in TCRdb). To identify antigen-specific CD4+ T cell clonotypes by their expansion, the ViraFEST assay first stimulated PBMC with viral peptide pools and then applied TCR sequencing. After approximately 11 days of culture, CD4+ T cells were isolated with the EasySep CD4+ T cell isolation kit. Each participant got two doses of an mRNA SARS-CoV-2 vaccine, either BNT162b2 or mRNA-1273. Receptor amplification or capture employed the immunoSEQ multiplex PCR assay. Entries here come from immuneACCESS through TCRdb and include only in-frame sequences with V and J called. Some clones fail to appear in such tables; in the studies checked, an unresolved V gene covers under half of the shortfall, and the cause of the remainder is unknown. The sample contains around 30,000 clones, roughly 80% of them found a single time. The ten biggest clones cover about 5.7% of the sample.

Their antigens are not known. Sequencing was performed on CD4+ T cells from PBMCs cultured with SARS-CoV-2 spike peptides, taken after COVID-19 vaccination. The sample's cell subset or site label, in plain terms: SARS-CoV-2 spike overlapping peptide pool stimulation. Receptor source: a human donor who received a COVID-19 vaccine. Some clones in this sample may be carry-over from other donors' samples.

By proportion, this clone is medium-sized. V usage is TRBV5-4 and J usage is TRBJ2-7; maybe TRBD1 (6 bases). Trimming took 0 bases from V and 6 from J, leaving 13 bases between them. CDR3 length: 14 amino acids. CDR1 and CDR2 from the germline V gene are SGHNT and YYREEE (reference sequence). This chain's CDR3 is CASSLEGVGGEQYV. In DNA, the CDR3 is TGTGCCAGCAGCTTGGAGGGGGTCGGCGGCGAGCAGTACGTC.

In nucleotides, the CDR3 is TGTGCCAGCAGCCATTCCCGACAGGGGGGAGATACGCAGTATTTT. Protein sequence: CASSHSRQGGDTQYF. This chain links TRBV3-1 (or the pseudogene TRBV3-2) with TRBJ2-3, with 9 bases identical to TRBD1. The CDR3 spans 15 residues. Per the germline V gene, CDR1 is LGHDT and CDR2 is YNNKEL (reference sequence). V shed 3 bases and J 5 bases; nucleotides not matched to a gene: 6.

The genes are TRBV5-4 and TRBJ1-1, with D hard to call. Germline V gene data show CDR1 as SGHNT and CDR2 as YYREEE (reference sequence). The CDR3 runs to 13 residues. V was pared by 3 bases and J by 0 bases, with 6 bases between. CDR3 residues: CASSSQMNTEAFF. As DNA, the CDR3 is TGTGCCAGCAGCTCTCAGATGAACACTGAAGCTTTCTTT.

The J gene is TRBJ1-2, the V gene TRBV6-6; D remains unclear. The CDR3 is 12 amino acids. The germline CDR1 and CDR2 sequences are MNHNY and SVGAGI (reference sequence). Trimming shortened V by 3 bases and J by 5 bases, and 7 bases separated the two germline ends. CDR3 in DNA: TGTGCCAGCAGTTATGTGAGTTATGGCTACACCTTC. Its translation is CASSYVSYGYTF.

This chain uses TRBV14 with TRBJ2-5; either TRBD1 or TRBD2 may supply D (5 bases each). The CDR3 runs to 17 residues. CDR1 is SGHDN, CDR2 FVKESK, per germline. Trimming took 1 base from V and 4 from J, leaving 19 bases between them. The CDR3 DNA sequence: TGTGCCAGCAGCCAAGCCCGAGGCCCCGAAGGGACAGAGACCCAGTACTTC. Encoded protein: CASSQARGPEGTETQYF.

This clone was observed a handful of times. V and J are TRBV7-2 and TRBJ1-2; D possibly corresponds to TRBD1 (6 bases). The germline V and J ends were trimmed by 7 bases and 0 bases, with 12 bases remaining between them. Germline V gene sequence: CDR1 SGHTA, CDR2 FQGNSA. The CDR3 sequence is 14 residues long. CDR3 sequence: CASTPGQPNYGYTF. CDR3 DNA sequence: TGTGCCAGCACCCCGGGACAACCTAACTATGGCTACACCTTC.

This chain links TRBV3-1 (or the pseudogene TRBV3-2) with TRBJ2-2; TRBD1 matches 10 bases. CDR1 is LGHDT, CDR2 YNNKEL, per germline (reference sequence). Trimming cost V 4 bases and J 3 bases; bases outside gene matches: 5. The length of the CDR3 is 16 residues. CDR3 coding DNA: TGTGCCAGCAGCCGTGACAGGGGGCGAGACACCGGGGAGCTGTTTTTT. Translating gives CASSRDRGRDTGELFF.

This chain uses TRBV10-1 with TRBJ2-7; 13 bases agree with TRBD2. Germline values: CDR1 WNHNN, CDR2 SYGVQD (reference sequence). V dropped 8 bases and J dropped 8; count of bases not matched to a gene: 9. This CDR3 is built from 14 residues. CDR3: CASSTGTSGDKQYV. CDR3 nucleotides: TGCGCCAGCTCTACCGGGACTAGCGGGGATAAGCAGTACGTC.

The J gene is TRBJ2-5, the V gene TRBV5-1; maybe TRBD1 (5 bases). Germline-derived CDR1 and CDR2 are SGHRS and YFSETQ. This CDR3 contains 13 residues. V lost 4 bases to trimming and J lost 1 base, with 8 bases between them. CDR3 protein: CASSIDSQETQYF. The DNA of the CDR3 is TGCGCCAGCAGCATCGACAGCCAAGAGACCCAGTACTTC.

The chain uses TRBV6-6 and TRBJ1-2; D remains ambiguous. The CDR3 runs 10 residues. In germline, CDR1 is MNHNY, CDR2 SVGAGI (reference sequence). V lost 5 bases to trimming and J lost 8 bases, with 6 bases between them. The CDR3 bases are TGTGCCAGCAGTGGTTTGGGCTACACCTTC. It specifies CASSGLGYTF.

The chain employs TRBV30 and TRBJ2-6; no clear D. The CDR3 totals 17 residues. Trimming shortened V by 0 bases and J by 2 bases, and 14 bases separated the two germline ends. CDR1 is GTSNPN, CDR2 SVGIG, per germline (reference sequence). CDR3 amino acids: CAWSVSQTGAGANVLTF. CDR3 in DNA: TGTGCCTGGAGTGTATCACAAACTGGGGCTGGGGCCAACGTCCTGACTTTC. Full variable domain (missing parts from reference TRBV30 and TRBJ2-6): SQTIHQWPATLVQPVGSPLSLECTVEGTSNPNLYWYRQAAGRGLQLLFYSVGIGQISSEVPQNLSASRPQDRQFILSSKKLLLSDSGFYLCAWSVSQTGAGANVLTFGAGSRLTVL.

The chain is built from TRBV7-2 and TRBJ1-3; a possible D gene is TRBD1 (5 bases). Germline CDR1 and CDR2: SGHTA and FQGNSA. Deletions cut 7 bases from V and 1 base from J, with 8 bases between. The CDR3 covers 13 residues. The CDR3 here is CASTPGSGNTIYF. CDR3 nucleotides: TGTGCCAGCACCCCAGGGTCTGGAAACACCATATATTTT.